This TCR beta chain was sequenced for a study of CD8 T cells in ankylosing spondylitis. Findings and caveats of the study: Among TCR beta sequences, a motif of several highly homologous variants appeared characteristic of ankylosing spondylitis blood.

Details on this clonotype: Its antigen is undetermined.

CDR1 is SQVTM and CDR2 is ANQGSEA in the germline V gene. CDR3 size: 12 residues. V shed 7 bases and J 7 bases; nucleotides not matched to a gene: 8. TCRdb re-called the 5' RACE reads with MiXCR, one entry per CDR3 protein. The table has 700,000 to 1,000,000 distinct CDR3 sequences, approximately 12% seen once. This rearrangement joins TRBV29-1 to TRBJ1-2; 8 bases match TRBD1. This TCR came from a male donor with ankylosing spondylitis. Sample: blood, either unsorted or a sorted T cell fraction (not recorded which). The CDR3 sequence is CSATDRVGGYTF. The DNA for the CDR3 is TGCAGCGCCACGGACAGGGTTGGTGGCTACACCTTC.